This section outlines one TCR beta chain sequence together with its context. Its antigen is as yet unknown. Within the sample, other DNA sequences also encode this same CDR3. The data originate from a study of radiation and T cells in renal cell carcinoma. This CDR3 is built from 13 residues. V lost 6 bases and J 3 bases, leaving 12 bases between the germline ends. Germline CDR1 and CDR2: SGHVS and FNYEAQ. Assay: immunoSEQ multiplex PCR; the TCRdb copy retains only in-frame clones and omits some. The table lists approximately 31,000 clones, 81% of them singletons. Time point noted: blood 4 weeks post-SBRT, at nephrectomy. The treatment here: 15 Gy SBRT to primary tumor, nephrectomy 4 weeks later. Clear cell pathology was present in this patient's renal cell carcinoma. Study observations and caveats: In blood, top tumor clones expanded by 2 weeks, shrinking by 4. Without pretreatment biopsies, baseline tumor clonotype presence was undetermined.

The sequence came from a man aged 55 to 69 with renal cell carcinoma. The sample in question was blood, obtained from a patient whose treatment included radiotherapy and nephrectomy. The chain has TRBV7-6 and TRBJ2-7; D unclear. CDR3 sequence: CASSSGPNYEQYF. CDR3 nucleotides: TGTGCCAGCAGTTCTGGGCCGAACTACGAGCAGTACTTC.